One T cell receptor (beta chain) is described in this entry. What it binds is unknown. TCRdb's copy holds only in-frame clones and misses some; the assay was immunoSEQ multiplex PCR. The data contain approximately 89,000 clones, roughly 91% of them seen just once; the ten biggest clones take up about 0.33%. Germline CDR1 MNHEY, CDR2 SVGAGI. CDR3 length equals 12 residues. V shed 6 bases, J shed 9 bases, and the junction held 5 bases outside the gene matches. This entry belongs to a study of OX40 agonist ivuxolimab in advanced cancers. On the study more broadly: In this cohort, patients received ivuxolimab, an agonistic anti-OX40 (CD134) antibody. A history of anti-PD-1, anti-PD-L1 or anti-CTLA-4 therapy was acceptable, and more than 30% had some.

Overall study findings and caveats: Partial responders at 0.1-3.0 mg/kg had among the lowest clonal expansion.

The origin of this receptor is an adult with an advanced solid tumor such as melanoma, head and neck, liver or kidney cancer. Sequenced here: CD4+ or CD8+ T cells sorted from blood, sampled in a trial of the OX40 agonist ivuxolimab. The rearrangement joins TRBV6-5 to TRBJ1-3, with 7 nucleotides matching TRBD1. This CDR3 is CASSSGTATIYF. CDR3 DNA sequence: TGTGCCAGCAGCTCCGGGACAGCCACCATATATTTT.